The T cell receptor beta chain under discussion was sequenced for a study of blood T cell repertoires in COVID-19. At the level of the study: Material from acute and convalescent COVID-19 was sourced from the United States, Italy and Spain. PBMCs, B-cell-depleted T cells, or T cells provided the cDNA or gDNA that made up the material.

Only one count was recorded for this clone. Deletions cut 0 bases from V and 4 bases from J, with 12 bases between. This CDR3 region has 15 residues. CDR1 and CDR2 from the germline V gene are SGHNT and YYREEE (reference sequence). Per the original methods: Researchers report that nucleated cell counts were estimated from reference gene primer amplification. TCRdb's table, derived via immunoSEQ multiplex PCR, lists solely in-frame clones and lacks some. V, J and clone size are taken as reported in that table, and D and trimming were inferred from the DNA itself. The table includes fewer than 450,000 clones, around nine tenths detected once.

The specimen was peripheral blood. J is TRBJ2-3 and V is TRBV5-4; the D gene is possibly TRBD2 (6 bases). The source of this sequence is a woman aged 18 to 35 who had recovered from COVID-19. CDR3 sequence reads: CASSLAGSDPDTQYF. For the CDR3, the DNA is TGTGCCAGCAGCTTGGCCGGGAGTGACCCAGATACGCAGTATTTT. Filled out from reference TRBV5-4 and TRBJ2-3, the complete variable domain reads ETGVTQSPTHLIKTRGQQVTLRCSSQSGHNTVSWYQQALGQGPQFIFQYYREEENGRGNFPPRFSGLQFPNYSSELNVNALELDDSALYLCASSLAGSDPDTQYFGPGTRLTVL.